The following is a TCR beta chain sequence with its context. Its antigen is currently unknown. One entry per CDR3 protein, called by TCRdb with MiXCR from the reads. The sample includes 55,000 to 70,000 distinct CDR3 sequences, roughly 34% of them seen just once. This specimen belongs to a study of T cell repertoires in cytomegalovirus infection. Study overall: Public TCR beta signatures were indicative of both CMV infection and a matching HLA type. Study-wide results and limits: Dominating the ex vivo response were HLA-C-restricted CMV-specific TCR beta clonotypes. Using cumulative public TCR beta family frequency, the authors identified those who carried CMV together with the relevant HLA.

CDR1 and CDR2 (germline): SNHLY, FYNNEI. The CDR3 extends over 15 amino acids. V shed 7 bases and J 0 bases; nucleotides not matched to a gene: 9. Source material: PBMCs, sequenced either directly or after in vitro stimulation (not recorded which). The source is a human donor in good health (CMV status not recorded). Some clones in this sample may be carry-over from other donors' samples. The chain couples TRBV2 to TRBJ2-7, with TRBD2 identical over 7 bases. CDR3 sequence (DNA): TGTGCCAGCACCGAGCGGGACTTAAGCTCCTACGAGCAGTACTTC. It yields the protein CASTERDLSSYEQYF.